The 28 T cell receptor beta chains below were found in one sample sequenced in a study of cytomegalovirus exposure and HLA in healthy donors. 60 Vbeta and 13 Jbeta primers were used in PCR. Sequenced by immunoSEQ multiplex PCR; TCRdb stores in-frame clones only, minus some. The sample lists about 140,000 clones; approximately 80% were seen once. Material: PBMCs. Receptors originate from a young man in good health and CMV-seronegative.

DNA of the CDR3: TGTGCCAGCAGTTCCCAGTGGGGAGGAACTGAAGCTTTCTTT. Amino acids: CASSSQWGGTEAFF. The V call is TRBV28, the J call TRBJ1-1; D is uncertain. V was cut by 4 bases and J by 5 bases, with 14 bases left in between. This CDR3 has 14 residues. The germline gives CDR1 MDHEN, CDR2 SYDVKM.

The chain uses TRBV4-3 and TRBJ2-7; the match to TRBD1 covers 7 bases. V was pared by 0 bases and J by 5 bases, with 4 bases of the junction left unmatched. Per germline, CDR1 LGHNA and CDR2 YSLEER. CDR3 size: 14 residues. CDR3 coding DNA: TGCGCCAGCAGCCAAGATAGGGGGCCGCACGAGCAGTACTTC. Its protein product is CASSQDRGPHEQYF.

The CDR3 DNA is TGTGCCAGCAGCTCGGCGCGGGGTGCAGATACGCAGTATTTT. Protein: CASSSARGADTQYF. The chain carries TRBV7-9 and TRBJ2-3; D possibly corresponds to TRBD2 (6 bases). Between the trimmed V and J ends, which lost 4 bases and 4 bases, there was a span of 12 bases. CDR3 size: 14 residues. Germline assignment: CDR1 SEHNR and CDR2 FQNEAQ (reference sequence).

This rearrangement joins TRBV28 to TRBJ2-7; 7 bases agree with TRBD1. CDR1 is MDHEN, CDR2 SYDVKM, per germline. The ends lost 10 bases at V and 6 bases at J; junction bases unmatched: 12. CDR3 size: 13 residues. The CDR3 bases are TGTGCCACCGACAAGGGGGCAGCCTCCGAGCAGTACTTC. It is translated as CATDKGAASEQYF.

This chain joins TRBV28 and TRBJ1-4; D may be TRBD1 (5 bases). This CDR3 contains 16 residues. CDR1 is MDHEN, CDR2 SYDVKM, per germline. With 1 base removed from V and 0 bases from J, the gap between germline ends came to 9 bases. For the CDR3, the DNA is TGTGCCAGCAGTTTATACACGGGGGCAACTAATGAAAAACTGTTTTTT. The encoded protein is CASSLYTGATNEKLFF.

The sample holds a few counts of this clone. The chain is built from TRBV6-1 and TRBJ2-7, with 10 bases identical to TRBD2. Per the germline V gene, CDR1 is MNHNS and CDR2 is SASEGT. This CDR3 spans 18 amino acids. J gave up 7 bases and V 2 bases, and 17 bases lay outside the gene matches. The CDR3 DNA reads as TGTGCCAGCAGTGAATTTTCTAGCGGGAGTATGGGGGGGCGGGAGCAGTACTTC. It translates to CASSEFSSGSMGGREQYF.

This rearrangement joins TRBV21-1 to TRBJ2-7; TRBD1 is the table's D call, not checked against the DNA. TRBV21-1 is designated a pseudogene. The CDR3 loop spans 19 amino acids. DNA of the CDR3: TGTGCCAGCAGCAAAAATCCCCAGGCACGGGACAGGGGACTCTACGAGCAGTACTTC. Its protein is CASSKNPQARDRGLYEQYF.

J is TRBJ2-1 and V is TRBV28; 7 positions match TRBD2. The germline V gene encodes CDR1 MDHEN and CDR2 SYDVKM. The CDR3 runs 14 residues. V shed 7 bases and J 4 bases; nucleotides not matched to a gene: 7. CDR3 nucleotides: TGTGCCAGCAAGGATGGGCGGGGGTACAATGAGCAGTTCTTC. This encodes CASKDGRGYNEQFF. Based on the CDR3 plus reference TRBV28 and TRBJ2-1, the full variable domain is DVKVTQSSRYLVKRTGEKVFLECVQDMDHENMFWYRQDPGLGLRLIYFSYDVKMKEKGDIPEGYSVSREKKERFSLILESASTNQTSMYLCASKDGRGYNEQFFGPGTRLTVL.

The rearrangement joins TRBV10-3 to TRBJ2-1; tentatively, D is TRBD1 (5 bases). The CDR3 covers 17 residues. The germline CDR1 and CDR2 sequences are ENHRY and SYGVKD. The V end lost 3 bases, the J end lost 10 bases, and 25 bases lay between the germline ends. The CDR3 DNA reads as TGTGCCATCAGTGAAGGTACAGGTTTCCATCCTAGGGGCGAGCAGTTCTTC. Protein sequence: CAISEGTGFHPRGEQFF.

The CDR3 protein is CASSLLYGQGDGTQYF. In nucleotides, the CDR3 is TGCGCCAGCAGCTTGCTTTACGGACAGGGTGACGGGACCCAGTACTTC. The gene calls are TRBV5-1 and TRBJ2-5; TRBD1 matches at 8 bases. The junction had 12 bases not matched to a gene; V was cut back by 1 base and J by 7 bases. The length of the CDR3 is 16 residues. From germline, CDR1 is SGHRS and CDR2 YFSETQ.

This rearrangement joins TRBV7-2 to TRBJ1-5, with 7 bases lining up with TRBD1. Germline CDR1 is SGHTA and CDR2 is FQGNSA. The V and J ends lost 5 bases and 6 bases, in that order; junction bases with no gene match: 10. This CDR3 comprises 15 residues. The CDR3 DNA follows: TGTGCCAGCAGCCTAGACAGGGAAGTCGGTCAGCCCCAGCATTTT. Residues: CASSLDREVGQPQHF.

The chain carries TRBV30 and TRBJ2-7, with TRBD2 matching over 8 bases. The CDR3 totals 14 residues. The germline gives CDR1 GTSNPN, CDR2 SVGIG (reference sequence). J gave up 6 bases and V 1 base, and 8 bases lay outside the gene matches. The CDR3 DNA reads TGTGCCTGGAGTGATACGGGGGGGTGGGGCGAGCAGTACTTC. Residues: CAWSDTGGWGEQYF.

The V gene is TRBV28, the J gene TRBJ2-3, with TRBD1 matching 9 bases. The length of the CDR3 is 15 residues. Per germline, CDR1 MDHEN and CDR2 SYDVKM. With 5 bases clipped from V and 5 bases from J, the junction kept 8 bases outside the gene matches. In nucleotides, the CDR3 is TGTGCCAGCAGTCTGTACAGGGGGCAGGGAGATACGCAGTATTTT. This translates into CASSLYRGQGDTQYF. The whole variable domain, filled in from reference TRBV28 and TRBJ2-3, reads DVKVTQSSRYLVKRTGEKVFLECVQDMDHENMFWYRQDPGLGLRLIYFSYDVKMKEKGDIPEGYSVSREKKERFSLILESASTNQTSMYLCASSLYRGQGDTQYFGPGTRLTVL.

This chain links TRBV9 with TRBJ2-6, with 7 bases matching TRBD2. V was pared by 4 bases and J by 4 bases, with 2 bases of the junction left unmatched. This CDR3 is 14 amino acids long. Germline V gene lookup returns CDR1 SGDLS and CDR2 YYNGEE. The CDR3 is CASSWREGANVLTF. Here the CDR3 DNA reads TGTGCCAGCAGCTGGCGGGAGGGGGCCAACGTCCTGACTTTC.

The V call is TRBV7-2, the J call TRBJ2-5; D may be TRBD2 (6 bases). This CDR3 has 15 amino acids. V lost 0 bases to trimming and J lost 4 bases, with 12 bases between them. CDR1 and CDR2 (germline): SGHTA, FQGNSA. CDR3 bases: TGTGCCAGCAGCTTAGCGGGAGTCGGGAGAGAGACCCAGTACTTC. Translated: CASSLAGVGRETQYF.

The chain employs TRBV19 and TRBJ2-1, with D possibly TRBD2 on 6 matching bases. V dropped 5 bases and J dropped 2 bases, with 13 bases sitting between them. This CDR3 comprises 15 residues. Germline V gives CDR1 LNHDA, CDR2 SQIVND (reference sequence). CDR3 coding DNA: TGTGCCAGTAGTCTTGGAGGGGTCCCCTACAATGAGCAGTTCTTC. Translated: CASSLGGVPYNEQFF.

This clone was seen more than once but under ten times. The chain is built from TRBV6-5 and TRBJ2-7; D perhaps matches TRBD1 (6 bases). The CDR3 extends over 14 amino acids. V was shortened by 6 bases and J by 5 bases, with 17 bases between the two germline ends. From germline, CDR1 is MNHEY and CDR2 SVGAGI. CDR3 nucleotide sequence: TGTGCCAGCAGCCCCGCGTGGGGGCCAAACGAGCAGTACTTC. Translating gives CASSPAWGPNEQYF.

This chain uses TRBV28 with TRBJ1-1; tentatively, D is TRBD1 (6 bases). Germline assignment: CDR1 MDHEN and CDR2 SYDVKM. V gave up 7 bases and J gave up 4 bases, with 16 bases separating them. The CDR3 runs to 14 residues. The chain's CDR3 is CASIPGDIRTEAFF. DNA for the CDR3: TGTGCCAGCATCCCAGGGGACATCCGCACTGAAGCTTTCTTT. Filled out from reference TRBV28 and TRBJ1-1, the complete variable domain reads DVKVTQSSRYLVKRTGEKVFLECVQDMDHENMFWYRQDPGLGLRLIYFSYDVKMKEKGDIPEGYSVSREKKERFSLILESASTNQTSMYLCASIPGDIRTEAFFGQGTRLTVV.

V gene TRBV9 combines with J gene TRBJ2-1; 9 positions match TRBD2. Germline assignment: CDR1 SGDLS and CDR2 YYNGEE. The CDR3 runs 15 residues. The trim removed 3 bases at V and 3 bases at J, leaving 4 bases unmatched. The CDR3 spells CASSEAGGGYNEQFF. The CDR3 DNA reads as TGTGCCAGCAGCGAGGCGGGAGGGGGCTACAATGAGCAGTTCTTC.

The rearrangement joins TRBV9 to TRBJ2-7; 7 nucleotides line up with TRBD2. Germline values: CDR1 SGDLS, CDR2 YYNGEE. The CDR3 contains 14 residues. V lost 3 bases to trimming and J lost 5 bases; unmatched junction nucleotides: 8. The CDR3 DNA sequence: TGTGCCAGCAGCGCCCCCGGACTAGTTAACGAGCAGTACTTC. It is translated as CASSAPGLVNEQYF.

This clone was seen just once. The CDR3 end shows no conserved phenylalanine or tryptophan, and so a read error is likely. The rearrangement joins TRBV5-1 to TRBJ2-7; 7 bases are shared with TRBD1. V lost 2 bases and J lost 8; bases outside the gene matches: 4. Germline CDR1 and CDR2: SGHRS and YFSETQ. The CDR3 runs 12 residues. CDR3 DNA sequence: TGCGCCAGCAGCTTCGGACAGGACCAGCAGTACCTC. Translated, it gives CASSFGQDQQYL.

The chain is built from TRBV18 and TRBJ2-7; 7 positions agree with TRBD1. V dropped 5 bases and J dropped 0; count of bases not matched to a gene: 7. Germline V gene data show CDR1 as KGHSH and CDR2 as LQKENI. This CDR3 is 15 amino acids long. The CDR3 reads CASSLGQTRSYEQYF. The CDR3 nucleotides are TGTGCCAGCTCATTGGGACAGACCCGCTCCTACGAGCAGTACTTC.

The V and J genes are TRBV7-2 and TRBJ2-2; no reliable D call. V was cut by 0 bases and J by 7 bases, with 6 bases left in between. Germline CDR1 and CDR2: SGHTA and FQGNSA. This CDR3 has 13 residues. As DNA, the CDR3 is TGTGCCAGCAGCTTAGCCCCGGGCGGGGAGCTGTTTTTT. Its protein is CASSLAPGGELFF.

This chain links TRBV7-9 with TRBJ2-2, with D possibly being TRBD2 (6 bases). V lost 6 bases and J 0 bases, leaving 11 bases between the germline ends. The CDR3 has 15 residues. The germline V gene has CDR1 SEHNR and CDR2 FQNEAQ (reference sequence). The CDR3 coding sequence is TGTGCCAGCAGTTCACTAGCCTCGAACACCGGGGAGCTGTTTTTT. It yields the protein CASSSLASNTGELFF.

The chain has TRBV7-9 and TRBJ2-3; D is possibly TRBD1 (5 bases). The V gene's germline CDR1 is SEHNR and CDR2 FQNEAQ (reference sequence). Trimming took off 5 bases at V and 6 bases at J, with 9 bases between the two ends. This CDR3 spans 12 amino acids. The CDR3 loop is CASSLPGDTQYF. As DNA, the CDR3 is TGTGCCAGCAGCCTCCCAGGGGATACGCAGTATTTT.

The chain joins TRBV2 to TRBJ2-3; D gene uncertain. The CDR3 extends over 11 amino acids. The germline V and J ends were trimmed by 11 bases and 5 bases, with 11 bases remaining between them. CDR1 is SNHLY, CDR2 FYNNEI, per germline. CDR3 DNA sequence: TGTGCCTCCTTTTCCGTAGATACGCAGTATTTT. Its protein is CASFSVDTQYF.

The chain has TRBV6-5 and TRBJ2-7; possible D gene TRBD1, 6 bases. This CDR3 contains 15 residues. The germline V gene has CDR1 MNHEY and CDR2 SVGAGI. Trimming shortened V by 0 bases and J by 0 bases, and 9 bases separated the two germline ends. CDR3 sequence reads: CASSYSAGASYEQYF. DNA of the CDR3: TGTGCCAGCAGTTACTCGGCAGGGGCCTCCTACGAGCAGTACTTC.

The rearrangement links TRBV27 to TRBJ2-3; TRBD1 matches 9 bases. Trimming took 5 bases from V and 6 from J; bases not matched to a gene: 15. The germline V gene has CDR1 MNHEY and CDR2 SMNVEV (reference sequence). This CDR3 is built from 17 residues. The CDR3 spells CASSILLPGQGVDTQYF. CDR3 DNA: TGTGCCAGCAGTATCCTATTACCGGGACAGGGTGTGGATACGCAGTATTTT.